The 28 T cell receptor beta chains in this list originate from one sample, sequenced in a study of shared clonotypes between healthy human individuals. Profiled with immunoSEQ multiplex PCR; TCRdb holds only in-frame clones, not every one. There are roughly 2 million clones in the sample; almost 96% occur only once, and over 0.1% lies in the top ten. Material for sequencing was naive CD4+ T cells sorted from blood. Specified subset: CD45RA+ positively selected. The receptors derive from a man between 18 and 29 years old in good health.

This rearrangement joins TRBV9 to TRBJ2-2; TRBD2 is a possible D gene (5 bases). This CDR3 region has 15 residues. Germline CDR1 reads SGDLS; CDR2 reads YYNGEE. V lost 0 bases to trimming and J lost 5 bases, with 11 bases between them. The CDR3 loop reads CASSVASRGTGELFF. CDR3 DNA sequence: TGTGCCAGCAGCGTAGCTAGCCGAGGGACCGGGGAGCTGTTTTTT.

The chain carries TRBV19 and TRBJ2-2; TRBD2 might be the D (6 bases). The CDR3 covers 16 residues. Trimming took 2 bases from V and 2 from J, leaving 12 bases between them. The V gene's germline CDR1 is LNHDA and CDR2 SQIVND (reference sequence). CDR3 DNA sequence: TGTGCCAGTAGTATAAATGGAGGGGCAAACACCGGGGAGCTGTTTTTT. Protein sequence: CASSINGGANTGELFF.

The chain joins TRBV6-1 to TRBJ2-3; D unresolved. Germline V gene data show CDR1 as MNHNS and CDR2 as SASEGT. Trimming shortened V by 5 bases and J by 5 bases, and 8 bases separated the two germline ends. The CDR3 sequence is 12 residues long. CDR3 sequence: CASSPPQDTQYF. CDR3 sequence (DNA): TGTGCCAGCAGTCCCCCACAAGATACGCAGTATTTT.

This clone turned up a few times. Other DNA sequences in the same sample also yield this CDR3. The chain has TRBV19 and TRBJ1-6; D remains ambiguous. The CDR3 consists of 13 residues. Deletions cut 0 bases from V and 7 bases from J, with 4 bases between. From germline, CDR1 is LNHDA and CDR2 SQIVND (reference sequence). In DNA, the CDR3 is TGTGCCAGTAGTATAGACAGGAATTCACCCCTCCACTTT. Translation: CASSIDRNSPLHF.

This clone was counted once. The genes are TRBV7-9 and TRBJ2-5; the match to TRBD2 covers 10 bases. Germline trimming cut 2 bases from V and 1 base from J; bases unmatched to any gene: 10. The CDR3 runs to 18 residues. CDR1 is SEHNR and CDR2 is FQNEAQ in the germline V gene (reference sequence). This CDR3 is CASSLSTGTSALQETQYF. CDR3 in DNA: TGTGCCAGCAGCTTAAGTACCGGGACTAGCGCCCTCCAAGAGACCCAGTACTTC.

About this clone: At the DNA level, this CDR3 is encoded by other sequences in the same sample as well. This chain links TRBV6-1 with TRBJ2-3, with 7 bases that match TRBD1. In germline, CDR1 is MNHNS, CDR2 SASEGT. The CDR3 loop spans 14 amino acids. J lost 0 bases, V lost 8 bases, and 5 bases had no gene match. The CDR3 protein is CASSRTGSTDTQYF. The CDR3 nucleotides read TGTGCCAGCTCAAGGACAGGAAGCACAGATACGCAGTATTTT.

The chain combines TRBV14 with TRBJ2-3; no reliable D call. This CDR3 spans 13 amino acids. Trimming removed 0 bases at V and 4 bases at J, with 5 bases between. Germline V gene data show CDR1 as SGHDN and CDR2 as FVKESK. CDR3 residues: CASSQDRPDTQYF. CDR3 sequence (DNA): TGTGCCAGCAGCCAAGATCGGCCAGATACGCAGTATTTT.

The chain joins TRBV28 to TRBJ2-7; 11 bases are a match to TRBD2. Germline V gene lookup returns CDR1 MDHEN and CDR2 SYDVKM. This CDR3 region has 15 residues. Trimming cost V 5 bases and J 5 bases; bases outside gene matches: 8. The CDR3 sequence: CASSLAGGQTHEQYF. CDR3 in DNA: TGTGCCAGCAGTCTAGCGGGAGGCCAAACGCACGAGCAGTACTTC.

The chain couples TRBV7-8 to TRBJ2-7; TRBD1 agrees at 7 bases. Germline-derived CDR1 and CDR2 are SGHVS and FQNEAQ. Losses at the gene ends were 1 base for V and 1 base for J; bases not matched to a gene: 7. The CDR3 spans 16 residues. The CDR3 DNA reads TGTGCCAGCAGCTTAGTTTCCCGGGACAGATCCTACGAGCAGTACTTC. It translates to CASSLVSRDRSYEQYF.

The sample holds one count of this clone. The chain joins TRBV29-1 to TRBJ2-5, with a tentative D call TRBD1 (5 bases). The germline CDR1 and CDR2 sequences are SQVTM and ANQGSEA. The CDR3 extends over 12 amino acids. V was trimmed by 4 bases and J by 5 bases, leaving 11 bases between them. The CDR3 DNA is TGCAGCGTTGGGCGCCCAGGGGAGACCCAGTACTTC. Protein product: CSVGRPGETQYF.

The chain recombines TRBV5-1 with TRBJ2-2; D not resolved. The CDR3 totals 15 residues. The germline gives CDR1 SGHRS, CDR2 YFSETQ. Trimming stripped 0 bases from V and 4 bases from J, with 10 bases between. Here the CDR3 DNA reads TGCGCCAGCAGCTTGGCTCTGGTGAGCACCGGGGAGCTGTTTTTT. As protein: CASSLALVSTGELFF.

V usage is TRBV5-6 and J usage is TRBJ2-3; D call uncertain. The length of the CDR3 is 15 residues. Trimming took off 3 bases at V and 0 bases at J, with 11 bases between the two ends. Germline V gives CDR1 SGHDT, CDR2 YYEEEE. The CDR3, as DNA: TGTGCCAGCAGCTCTTTTGACTCGAGCACAGATACGCAGTATTTT. The encoded protein is CASSSFDSSTDTQYF.

The chain is built from TRBV11-2 and TRBJ2-1; D possibly uses TRBD1 or TRBD2 (5 bases each). V gave up 1 base and J gave up 10 bases, with 11 bases separating them. The germline V gene has CDR1 SGHAT and CDR2 FQNNGV. This CDR3 is 13 amino acids long. Written as DNA, the CDR3 is TGTGCCAGCAGCTTAGGGGCGAGGGACGAGCAGTTCTTC. Its protein is CASSLGARDEQFF.

This clone was recorded once. The V gene is TRBV2, the J gene TRBJ1-1, with TRBD1 as a possible D gene (5 bases). V dropped 3 bases and J dropped 8 bases, with 10 bases sitting between them. The CDR3 spans 12 residues. Germline CDR1 SNHLY, CDR2 FYNNEI. The CDR3 protein is CASSDMGPEAFF. The CDR3 coding sequence is TGTGCCAGCAGTGATATGGGGCCCGAAGCTTTCTTT.

This chain connects TRBV11-2 to TRBJ2-2, with D possibly matching TRBD1 (5 bases). Trimming left V 6 bases short and J 2 bases short, with 13 bases between. Germline V CDR1 and CDR2: SGHAT, FQNNGV. This CDR3 comprises 15 residues. The CDR3 loop is CASSSTGKNTGELFF. CDR3 bases: TGTGCCAGCAGTTCCACAGGAAAAAACACCGGGGAGCTGTTTTTT.

This chain's CDR3 is CASTGTLANEKLFF. The CDR3 region has the DNA TGTGCCAGCACTGGGACATTGGCTAATGAAAAACTGTTTTTT. The gene calls are TRBV2 and TRBJ1-4; D perhaps matches TRBD1 (6 bases). The CDR3 has 14 residues. Trimming removed 7 bases at V and 3 bases at J, with 12 bases between. Germline V CDR1 and CDR2: SNHLY, FYNNEI.

This chain connects TRBV18 to TRBJ2-3; D might be TRBD2 (5 bases). The CDR3 is made up of 16 amino acids. CDR1 and CDR2 (germline): KGHSH, LQKENI. The ends were cut back, 3 bases at V and 1 base at J, with 14 bases in the middle. The CDR3 coding sequence is TGTGCCAGCTCACCGCCGGGTCTCGGGGGCACAGATACGCAGTATTTT. This codes for CASSPPGLGGTDTQYF. Drawing the rest from reference TRBV18 and TRBJ2-3, the complete variable domain is NAGVMQNPRHLVRRRGQEARLRCSPMKGHSHVYWYRQLPEEGLKFMVYLQKENIIDESGMPKERFSAEFPKEGPSILRIQQVVRGDSAAYFCASSPPGLGGTDTQYFGPGTRLTVL.

With respect to this clone: This sample also contains other DNA sequences that code for the same CDR3. The chain has TRBV2 and TRBJ1-6, with 8 bases aligning to TRBD1. The CDR3 is 14 amino acids. Germline values: CDR1 SNHLY, CDR2 FYNNEI. After removal of 6 bases from V and 6 bases from J, the junction contained 4 bases not matched to a gene. CDR3 amino acids: CASSLTGGNSPLHF. Written as DNA, the CDR3 is TGTGCCAGCAGCCTCACAGGGGGTAATTCACCCCTCCACTTT.

This clone has just a few counts. The J gene is TRBJ1-3, the V gene TRBV30; the D is unclear. Trimming stripped 7 bases from V and 0 bases from J, with 7 bases between. The CDR3 spans 12 residues. Germline-derived CDR1 and CDR2 are GTSNPN and SVGIG (reference sequence). The CDR3 DNA reads as TGTGCCTTTACGGGCTCTGGAAACACCATATATTTT. This encodes CAFTGSGNTIYF.

The chain uses TRBV10-3 and TRBJ2-7; either TRBD1 or TRBD2 may supply D (5 bases each). CDR1 is ENHRY and CDR2 is SYGVKD in the germline V gene. This CDR3 comprises 13 residues. V shed 10 bases and J shed 0 bases, with 13 bases lying between them. The CDR3: CATYGTFSYEQYF. Written as DNA, the CDR3 is TGTGCCACCTACGGGACCTTCTCCTACGAGCAGTACTTC.

In regard to this clone: Other DNA sequences in this specimen translate into the identical CDR3. The chain is built from TRBV5-4 and TRBJ2-3; possible D gene TRBD2, 5 bases. Between the trimmed V and J ends, which lost 3 bases and 0 bases, there was a span of 8 bases. The germline V gene has CDR1 SGHNT and CDR2 YYREEE (reference sequence). The CDR3 length is 14 residues. CDR3 region: CASSSRTSTDTQYF. CDR3 in DNA: TGTGCCAGCAGCTCGAGGACTAGCACAGATACGCAGTATTTT. The whole variable domain, remainder taken from reference TRBV5-4 and TRBJ2-3, is ETGVTQSPTHLIKTRGQQVTLRCSSQSGHNTVSWYQQALGQGPQFIFQYYREEENGRGNFPPRFSGLQFPNYSSELNVNALELDDSALYLCASSSRTSTDTQYFGPGTRLTVL.

For the CDR3, the DNA is TGTGCCAGCAGTGAAACGGCGGGGGGAGACGAGCAGTACTTC. Translated, it gives CASSETAGGDEQYF. This chain uses TRBV6-1 with TRBJ2-7; TRBD2 aligns across 8 bases. The CDR3 sequence is 14 residues long. Germline V gives CDR1 MNHNS, CDR2 SASEGT. The junction had 5 bases not matched to a gene; V was cut back by 2 bases and J by 5 bases.

The rearrangement links TRBV11-3 to TRBJ1-3; 7 nucleotides align to TRBD1. Germline CDR1 and CDR2: SGHNT and YENEEA. The CDR3 sequence is 15 residues long. V shed 2 bases and J 0 bases; nucleotides not matched to a gene: 1. CDR3 amino acids: CASSLRDSSGNTIYF. CDR3 sequence (DNA): TGTGCCAGCAGCTTAAGGGACAGCTCTGGAAACACCATATATTTT.

The chain joins TRBV5-1 to TRBJ2-5; 9 nucleotides match TRBD2. Trimming removed 4 bases from V and 5 bases from J; junction bases left unmatched: 12. This CDR3 comprises 16 residues. Germline CDR1 reads SGHRS; CDR2 reads YFSETQ. This CDR3 reads CASSPEGGRGSETQYF. In nucleotides, the CDR3 is TGCGCCAGCAGCCCGGAGGGCGGGAGGGGTAGCGAGACCCAGTACTTC.

The chain is built from TRBV16 and TRBJ2-3, with 14 bases matching TRBD2. This CDR3 comprises 17 residues. Germline V lookup: CDR1 KGHSY, CDR2 FQNENV. Trimming cost V 6 bases and J 2 bases; bases outside gene matches: 7. DNA for the CDR3: TGTGCCAGCAGTGACCGGACTAGCGGGGGGCTCACAGATACGCAGTATTTT. Its protein is CASSDRTSGGLTDTQYF. The whole variable domain, filled in from reference TRBV16 and TRBJ2-3, reads GEEVAQTPKHLVRGEGQKAKLYCAPIKGHSYVFWYQQVLKNEFKFLISFQNENVFDETGMPKERFSAKCLPNSPCSLEIQATKLEDSAVYFCASSDRTSGGLTDTQYFGPGTRLTVL.

V is TRBV18 and J is TRBJ1-5, with unresolved D. The CDR3 consists of 14 residues. Germline loops: CDR1 KGHSH, CDR2 LQKENI. Deletions cut 5 bases from V and 0 bases from J, with 8 bases between. The CDR3 bases are TGTGCCAGCTCAGCAACGGATAGCAATCAGCCCCAGCATTTT. Translated, it gives CASSATDSNQPQHF. Looking up the rest from reference TRBV18 and TRBJ1-5 gives the full variable domain: NAGVMQNPRHLVRRRGQEARLRCSPMKGHSHVYWYRQLPEEGLKFMVYLQKENIIDESGMPKERFSAEFPKEGPSILRIQQVVRGDSAAYFCASSATDSNQPQHFGDGTRLSIL.

This chain links TRBV7-2 with TRBJ1-3; 9 bases line up with TRBD1. The CDR3 is made up of 16 amino acids. V gave up 3 bases and J gave up 3 bases; unmatched junction bases: 6. The germline gives CDR1 SGHTA, CDR2 FQGNSA. The DNA for the CDR3 is TGTGCCAGCAGCTTCGTACAGGGGGCAGGTGGAAACACCATATATTTT. It encodes CASSFVQGAGGNTIYF.

The chain couples TRBV7-9 to TRBJ1-1, with 9 bases lining up with TRBD1. V dropped 5 bases and J dropped 1; count of bases not matched to a gene: 5. Germline-derived CDR1 and CDR2 are SEHNR and FQNEAQ (reference sequence). The CDR3 loop spans 15 amino acids. The CDR3 coding sequence is TGTGCCAGCAGCCCCAAGGGACAGGGGAACACTGAAGCTTTCTTT. It codes for CASSPKGQGNTEAFF. The whole variable domain, remainder taken from reference TRBV7-9 and TRBJ1-1, is DTGVSQNPRHKITKRGQNVTFRCDPISEHNRLYWYRQTLGQGPEFLTYFQNEAQLEKSRLLSDRFSAERPKGSFSTLEIQRTEQGDSAMYLCASSPKGQGNTEAFFGQGTRLTVV.